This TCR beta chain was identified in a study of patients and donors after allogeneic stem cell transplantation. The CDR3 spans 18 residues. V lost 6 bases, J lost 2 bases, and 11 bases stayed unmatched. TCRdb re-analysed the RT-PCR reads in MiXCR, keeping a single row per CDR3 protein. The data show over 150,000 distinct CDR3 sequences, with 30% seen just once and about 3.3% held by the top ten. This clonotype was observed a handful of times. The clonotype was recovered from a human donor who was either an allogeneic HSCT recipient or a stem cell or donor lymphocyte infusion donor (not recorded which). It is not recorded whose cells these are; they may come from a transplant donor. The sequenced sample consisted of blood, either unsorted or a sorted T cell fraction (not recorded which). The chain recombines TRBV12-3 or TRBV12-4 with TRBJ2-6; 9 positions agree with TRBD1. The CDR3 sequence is CASRKTRDRVPGANVLTF. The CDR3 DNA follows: TGTGCCAGCAGGAAGACCCGGGACAGGGTACCTGGGGCCAACGTCCTGACTTTC.